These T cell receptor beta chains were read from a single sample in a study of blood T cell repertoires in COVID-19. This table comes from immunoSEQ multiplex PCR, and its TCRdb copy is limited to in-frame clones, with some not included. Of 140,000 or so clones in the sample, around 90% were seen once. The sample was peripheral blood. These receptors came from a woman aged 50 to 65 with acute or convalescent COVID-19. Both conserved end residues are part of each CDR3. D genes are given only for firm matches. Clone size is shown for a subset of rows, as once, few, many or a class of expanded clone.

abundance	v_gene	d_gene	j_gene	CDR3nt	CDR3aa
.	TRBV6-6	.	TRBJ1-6	TGTGCCAGCACTGCCCTTCCGGGGTCCTATAATTCACCCCTCCACTTT	CASTALPGSYNSPLHF
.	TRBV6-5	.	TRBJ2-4	TGTGCCAGCAGTTACTTATCAGGAGCCAAAAACATTCAGTACTTC	CASSYLSGAKNIQYF
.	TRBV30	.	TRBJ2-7	TGTGCCTGGAGTGTGGGCTTTCAGGACGAGCAGTACTTC	CAWSVGFQDEQYF
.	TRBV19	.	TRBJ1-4	TGTGCCAGTAGTGGCGGAGACCGATCCAATGAAAAACTGTTTTTT	CASSGGDRSNEKLFF
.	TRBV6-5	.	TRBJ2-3	TGTGCCAGCAGTTACTCAGGGGAAGGGTCAGATACGCAGTATTTT	CASSYSGEGSDTQYF
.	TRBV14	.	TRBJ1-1	TGTGCCAGCAGCTTCTGGAGATGGGGCTTGAACACTGAAGCTTTCTTT	CASSFWRWGLNTEAFF
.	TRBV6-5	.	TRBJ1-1	TGTGCCAGCATCGCAACAGCGAACACTGAAGCTTTCTTT	CASIATANTEAFF
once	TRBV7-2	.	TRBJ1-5	TGTGCCAGCAGCTTCGGGACACCGAATCAGCCCCAGCATTTT	CASSFGTPNQPQHF
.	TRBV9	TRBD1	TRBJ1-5	TGTGCCAGCAGCCCTGGACAGGGCGATGGCAATCAGCCCCAGCATTTT	CASSPGQGDGNQPQHF
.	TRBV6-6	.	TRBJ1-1	TGTGCCAGCCTTACCGGGCAGGGAGGGAACACTGAAGCTTTCTTT	CASLTGQGGNTEAFF